This T cell receptor beta chain was recorded in a study of blood T cell repertoires in COVID-19. Across the whole study: Samples came from the United States, Italy and Spain, spanning acute and convalescent COVID-19. PBMCs, B-cell-depleted T cells, or T cells provided the cDNA or gDNA that made up the material.

In the original processing: Reference gene primer amplification in the assay estimated nucleated cell counts. Assay: immunoSEQ multiplex PCR; the TCRdb copy retains only in-frame clones and omits some. The V and J calls and the clone size are those of that table, but D and trimming were determined from the DNA. The sample records approximately 350,000 clones, around 88% being singletons. Germline lookup yields CDR1 MNHEY and CDR2 SMNVEV (reference sequence). The CDR3 covers 14 residues. The V end lost 1 base, the J end lost 7 bases, and 13 bases lay between the germline ends. The sequence was collected from a man aged 30 to 45 with active or convalescent COVID-19. Sequences were obtained from peripheral blood. The chain recombines TRBV27 with TRBJ1-2; D is uncertain. Here the CDR3 DNA reads TGTGCCAGCAGTTTATATCGGGAGATGGGTGGCTACACCTTC. Its protein product is CASSLYREMGGYTF.